This T cell receptor beta chain stems from a study of response to subunit inactivated influenza vaccine. Trimming cost V 5 bases and J 3 bases, with 11 bases left between them. Germline V CDR1 and CDR2: DFQATT, SNEGSKA (reference sequence). The CDR3 sequence is 13 residues long. TCRdb re-derived calls from the RT-PCR reads in MiXCR, one entry per CDR3 protein. The sample consists of about 780,000 distinct CDR3 sequences, approximately 17% of them appearing once. This specimen was PBMCs from blood, taken less than 6 days after vaccination. The origin of this receptor is a man aged 45 to 65 who received an inactivated influenza vaccine. The genes are TRBV20-1 and TRBJ2-4; D may be TRBD1 or TRBD2 (5 bases each). Written as DNA, the CDR3 is TGCAGTGCTGTCGGGGCGTTCAAAAACATTCAGTACTTC. This codes for CSAVGAFKNIQYF.